This is a list of T cell receptor beta chains from one sample in a study of CXCR3-negative and CXCR3-positive naive CD8 T cells. TCRdb re-analyzed the 5' RACE reads; it lists each CDR3 protein once, without DNA. Its table records about 56,000 distinct CDR3 sequences. Specimen: memory CD8+ T cells from blood. The source of these receptors is a human donor in good health. Some clones in this sample may be carry-over from other donors' samples. Each CDR3 is given with its conserved first and last residue.

CDR3 length	V gene	J gene	CDR3 protein
15	TRBV6-1	TRBJ2-5	CASGVTSGDQETQYF
12	TRBV3-1	TRBJ2-1	CASSLSWNEQFF
15	TRBV7-9	TRBJ2-7	CASSLPSQGASEQYF
13	TRBV7-3	TRBJ1-1	CASRDRANTEAFF
14	TRBV29-1	TRBJ2-1	CSVVRDSPYNEQFF
13	TRBV4-3	TRBJ2-7	CASSQDASYEQYF
17	TRBV7-2	TRBJ2-2	CASSLRRGPSATGELFF
13	TRBV6-5	TRBJ1-1	CASSFHRETEAFF
16	TRBV3-1	TRBJ2-7	CASSQALRGLNYEQYF
13	TRBV7-9	TRBJ2-7	CASSLPGAYEQYF
12	TRBV7-6	TRBJ2-3	CASSLVSDTQYF
15	TRBV11-2	TRBJ2-5	CASSLEPTAQETQYF
11	TRBV20-1	TRBJ1-6	CSSYPLCPLHF
15	TRBV12-3/TRBV12-4	TRBJ2-1	CASRRTGEVYNEQFF
14	TRBV14	TRBJ1-2	CASSHRVGSYGYTF
12	TRBV10-3	TRBJ2-7	CAISPPLAEQYF
14	TRBV6-2/TRBV6-3	TRBJ2-2	CASQGTLNTGELFF
16	TRBV20-1	TRBJ2-7	CSARVRGTATSYEQYF
14	TRBV6-5	TRBJ2-2	CASSPGPNTGELFF
11	TRBV5-1	TRBJ1-1	CASIERGEAFF
12	TRBV29-1	TRBJ1-2	CSVRQEDYGYTF
14	TRBV7-3	TRBJ1-1	CASSYGGWNTEAFF
12	TRBV3-1	TRBJ2-5	CASSRVRETQYF
13	TRBV27	TRBJ2-7	CASSLWADDEQYF
13	TRBV14	TRBJ2-1	CASSQDATAWQFF
15	TRBV7-9	TRBJ2-5	CASSLRSPAGETQYF
14	TRBV20-1	TRBJ2-3	CSALGDLRPDTQYF
14	TRBV7-3	TRBJ2-3	CASSLGRGTDTQYF
19	TRBV7-9	TRBJ2-2	CASSPRLGGGTPNTGELFF